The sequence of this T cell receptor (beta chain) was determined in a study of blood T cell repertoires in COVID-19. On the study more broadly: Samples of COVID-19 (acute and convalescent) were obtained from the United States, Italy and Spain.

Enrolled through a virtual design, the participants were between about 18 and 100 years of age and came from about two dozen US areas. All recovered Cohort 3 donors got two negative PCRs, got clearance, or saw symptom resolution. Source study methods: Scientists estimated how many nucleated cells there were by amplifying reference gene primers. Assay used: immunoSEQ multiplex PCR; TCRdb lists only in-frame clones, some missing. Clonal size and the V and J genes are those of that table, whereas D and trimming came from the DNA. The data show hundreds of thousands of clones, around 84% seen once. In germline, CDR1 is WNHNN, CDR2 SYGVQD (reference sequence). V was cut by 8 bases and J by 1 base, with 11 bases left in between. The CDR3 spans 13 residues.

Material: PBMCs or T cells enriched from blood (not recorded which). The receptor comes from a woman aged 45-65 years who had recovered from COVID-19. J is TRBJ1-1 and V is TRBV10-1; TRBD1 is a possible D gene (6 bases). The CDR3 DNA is TGCGCCAGCGCACAACAGGGGAACACTGAAGCTTTCTTT. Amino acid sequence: CASAQQGNTEAFF.